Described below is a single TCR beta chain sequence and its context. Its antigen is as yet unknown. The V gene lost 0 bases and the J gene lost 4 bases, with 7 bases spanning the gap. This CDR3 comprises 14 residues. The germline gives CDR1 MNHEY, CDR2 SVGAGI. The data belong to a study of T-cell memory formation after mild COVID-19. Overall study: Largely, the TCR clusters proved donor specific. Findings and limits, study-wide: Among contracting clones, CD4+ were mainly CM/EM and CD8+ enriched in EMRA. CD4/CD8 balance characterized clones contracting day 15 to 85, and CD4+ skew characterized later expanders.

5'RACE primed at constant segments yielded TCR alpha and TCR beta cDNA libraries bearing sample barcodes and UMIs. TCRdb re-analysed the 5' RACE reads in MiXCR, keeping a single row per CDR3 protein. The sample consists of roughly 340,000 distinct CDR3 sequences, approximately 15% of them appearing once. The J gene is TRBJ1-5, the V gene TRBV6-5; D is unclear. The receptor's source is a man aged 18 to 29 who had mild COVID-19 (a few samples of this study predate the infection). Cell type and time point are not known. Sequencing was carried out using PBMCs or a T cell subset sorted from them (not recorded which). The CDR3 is CASSYSQRNQPQHF. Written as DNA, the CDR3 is TGTGCCAGCAGTTACTCGCAGAGAAATCAGCCCCAGCATTTT.